Below, 18 T cell receptor beta chains from the same sample are listed, as sequenced in a study of T cells after posttransplantation cyclophosphamide. Profiling relied on immunoSEQ multiplex PCR, and the TCRdb table lists in-frame clones only, not all of them. Listed for the sample are fewer than 40,000 clones, none seen a single time. Sequencing used PBMCs. The receptors shown here come from a woman aged 25-40 years in good health and a related stem cell transplant donor.

This clone has ten or more counts. The chain recombines TRBV12-3 or TRBV12-4 with TRBJ1-3; no clear D gene. The CDR3 sequence is 10 residues long. V was shortened by 6 bases and J by 6 bases, with 3 bases between the two germline ends. CDR3 DNA: TGTGCCAGCAGCTCAAACACCATATATTTT. As protein: CASSSNTIYF.

Only a few counts were recorded for this clone. This chain links TRBV7-9 with TRBJ1-5; no reliable D call. This CDR3 has 15 residues. Looked up from germline, CDR1 is SEHNR and CDR2 is FQNEAQ (reference sequence). The germline V and J ends were trimmed by 2 bases and 4 bases, with 12 bases remaining between them. This chain's CDR3 is CASSLHGVANQPQHF. The CDR3 region has the DNA TGTGCCAGCAGCTTACACGGGGTAGCAAATCAGCCCCAGCATTTT.

V gene TRBV7-2 combines with J gene TRBJ2-1; 8 nucleotides match TRBD2. This CDR3 is built from 16 residues. Germline V gene sequence: CDR1 SGHTA, CDR2 FQGNSA. The V and J ends lost 0 bases and 5 bases, in that order; junction bases with no gene match: 6. CDR3 in amino acids: CASSLAPGLGNNEQFF. CDR3 bases: TGTGCCAGCAGCTTAGCGCCGGGACTAGGGAACAATGAGCAGTTCTTC.

The V call is TRBV7-6, the J call TRBJ2-5, with D perhaps TRBD1 (6 bases). The V gene's germline CDR1 is SGHVS and CDR2 FNYEAQ. Trimming removed 5 bases at V and 2 bases at J, with 12 bases between. The CDR3 totals 14 residues. The CDR3 loop is CASSPGVGQETQYF. The DNA of the CDR3 is TGTGCCAGCAGCCCAGGGGTGGGACAAGAGACCCAGTACTTC.

In its sample, this clone was seen many times. The chain carries TRBV12-3 or TRBV12-4 and TRBJ1-5, with 9 bases aligning to TRBD1. The CDR3 has 19 residues. The V segment lost 1 base and the J segment 2 bases; nucleotides outside the gene matches: 12. The CDR3 DNA sequence: TGTGCCAGCAGTTTAGACCTCGGGACAGGGAGTCGGGGCAATCAGCCCCAGCATTTT. Protein: CASSLDLGTGSRGNQPQHF.

This clone was detected ten times or more. The chain carries TRBV7-2 and TRBJ2-1; no reliable D call. V was cut by 1 base and J by 4 bases, with 5 bases left in between. There are 13 residues in the CDR3. Germline V gives CDR1 SGHTA, CDR2 FQGNSA. CDR3 sequence (DNA): TGTGCCAGCAGCTTAGAACAGTACAATGAGCAGTTCTTC. The encoded protein is CASSLEQYNEQFF.

This clone was seen repeatedly, ten times or more. The chain is built from TRBV7-8 and TRBJ2-1; TRBD2 agrees at 15 bases. The CDR3 runs to 15 residues. Looked up from germline, CDR1 is SGHVS and CDR2 is FQNEAQ. J gave up 9 bases and V 5 bases, and 5 bases lay outside the gene matches. CDR3 DNA sequence: TGTGCCAGCAGCGGACTAGCGGGGGGGCTCGGTGAGCAGTTCTTC. This codes for CASSGLAGGLGEQFF. Based on the CDR3 plus reference TRBV7-8 and TRBJ2-1, the full variable domain is GAGVSQSPRYKVAKRGQDVALRCDPISGHVSLFWYQQALGQGPEFLTYFQNEAQLDKSGLPSDRFFAERPEGSVSTLKIQRTQQEDSAVYLCASSGLAGGLGEQFFGPGTRLTVL.

This clone was observed a few times. The chain uses TRBV9 and TRBJ2-3; TRBD2 aligns across 7 bases. The CDR3 length is 15 residues. Germline V CDR1 and CDR2: SGDLS, YYNGEE. The V and J ends lost 0 bases and 5 bases, in that order; junction bases with no gene match: 6. The DNA for the CDR3 is TGTGCCAGCAGCGTAGGGGGGGGTGAGGGAGATACGCAGTATTTT. Translating it yields CASSVGGGEGDTQYF.

At least ten counts were recorded for this clone. CDR3 sequence reads: CASSLLDRKTEAFF. The CDR3 DNA follows: TGCGCCAGCAGCTTACTGGACAGGAAAACTGAAGCTTTCTTT. The genes are TRBV5-1 and TRBJ1-1; 7 bases fit TRBD1. This CDR3 has 14 residues. The germline gives CDR1 SGHRS, CDR2 YFSETQ. Trimming at V came to 2 bases and at J to 5 bases, leaving 6 bases not matched to a gene.

This clone appeared a few times. The gene calls are TRBV15 and TRBJ1-3; D call uncertain. Germline V gene lookup returns CDR1 LNHNV and CDR2 YYDKDF (reference sequence). Deletions cut 5 bases from V and 0 bases from J, with 8 bases between. This CDR3 is built from 14 residues. The CDR3 protein is CATSWQSSGNTIYF. CDR3 coding DNA: TGTGCCACCAGCTGGCAGAGCTCTGGAAACACCATATATTTT.

This clone was seen ten or more times. In DNA form, the CDR3 reads TGTGCCAGCAGCTCGACAGGGGGCGCGAGCACCGGGGAGCTGTTTTTT. This sequence encodes CASSSTGGASTGELFF. This chain connects TRBV7-3 to TRBJ2-2; 10 bases agree with TRBD1. The V gene end was trimmed by 4 bases and the J gene end by 4 bases; junction bases not matched to a gene: 6. This CDR3 spans 16 amino acids. Germline V gene lookup returns CDR1 SGHTA and CDR2 FQGTGA.

The CDR3 here is CASSAGLAGSTDTQYF. The CDR3 DNA follows: TGTGCCAGCAGCGCTGGACTAGCGGGGAGCACAGATACGCAGTATTTT. The genes are TRBV9 and TRBJ2-3; 12 positions agree with TRBD2. This CDR3 region has 16 residues. Germline V gives CDR1 SGDLS, CDR2 YYNGEE. Germline trimming cut 3 bases from V and 0 bases from J; bases unmatched to any gene: 2.

The chain links TRBV11-2 to TRBJ2-5, with D uncertain. V was clipped by 3 bases and J by 3 bases, with 11 bases between them. This CDR3 is 14 amino acids long. Per the germline V gene, CDR1 is SGHAT and CDR2 is FQNNGV. DNA of the CDR3: TGTGCCAGCAGCTTGCACCCAGGAGAAGAGACCCAGTACTTC. Translated: CASSLHPGEETQYF.

This clone was found many times. The CDR3 reads CASSQAKGGNYNSPLHF. CDR3 DNA sequence: TGCGCCAGCAGCCAAGCTAAGGGGGGGAACTATAATTCACCCCTCCACTTT. This sequence joins TRBV4-1 and TRBJ1-6; D perhaps matches TRBD1 (6 bases). V was clipped by 1 base and J by 3 bases, with 13 bases between them. CDR3 length equals 17 residues. In germline, CDR1 is MGHRA, CDR2 YSYEKL.

This clone came up many times. The chain links TRBV5-4 to TRBJ2-2; 7 bases align to TRBD1. V was clipped by 4 bases and J by 1 base; unmatched bases: 4. CDR3 length: 15 residues. In germline, CDR1 is SGHNT, CDR2 YYREEE (reference sequence). CDR3 residues: CASSPRDRNTGELFF. As DNA, the CDR3 is TGTGCCAGCAGCCCCCGGGACAGGAACACCGGGGAGCTGTTTTTT.

This clone was seen many times. The J gene is TRBJ1-1, the V gene TRBV19, with D possibly TRBD1 on 5 matching bases. Germline assignment: CDR1 LNHDA and CDR2 SQIVND (reference sequence). This CDR3 is built from 14 residues. The germline V and J ends were trimmed by 3 bases and 1 base, with 9 bases remaining between them. CDR3 bases: TGTGCCAGTAGTATCGGACACCGGAACACTGAAGCTTTCTTT. The encoded protein is CASSIGHRNTEAFF.

Ten or more counts support this clone. V and J are TRBV5-1 and TRBJ2-1, with TRBD2 identical over 11 bases. The CDR3 length is 15 residues. Germline V CDR1 and CDR2: SGHRS, YFSETQ. The V and J ends lost 4 bases and 9 bases, in that order; junction bases with no gene match: 9. The DNA of the CDR3 is TGCGCCAGCAGCCGTGGACTAGCGGGCAACGGTGAGCAGTTCTTC. It translates to CASSRGLAGNGEQFF.

This clone was seen many times. The V and J genes are TRBV6-4 and TRBJ1-6, with TRBD1 as a possible D gene (6 bases). This CDR3 spans 13 amino acids. Trimming pared 4 bases from V and 9 bases from J, leaving 10 bases between. Germline loops: CDR1 MRHNA, CDR2 SNTAGT. DNA of the CDR3: TGTGCCAGCAGTGCAGGGGACCGTTCACCCCTCCACTTT. It yields the protein CASSAGDRSPLHF.